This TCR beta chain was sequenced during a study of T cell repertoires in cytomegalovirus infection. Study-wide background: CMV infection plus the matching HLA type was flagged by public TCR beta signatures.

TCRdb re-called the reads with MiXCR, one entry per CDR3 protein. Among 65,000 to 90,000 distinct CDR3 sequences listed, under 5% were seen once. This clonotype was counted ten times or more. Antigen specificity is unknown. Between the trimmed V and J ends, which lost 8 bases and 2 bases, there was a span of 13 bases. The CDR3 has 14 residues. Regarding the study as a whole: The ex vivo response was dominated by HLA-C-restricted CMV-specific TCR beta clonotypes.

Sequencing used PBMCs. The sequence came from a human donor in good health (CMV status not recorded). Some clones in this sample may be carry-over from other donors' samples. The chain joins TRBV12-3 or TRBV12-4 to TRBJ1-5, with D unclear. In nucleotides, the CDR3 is TGTGCCAGCGCCCTGGCAGAGGGCAATCAGCCCCAGCATTTT. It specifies CASALAEGNQPQHF.